This T cell receptor (beta chain) comes out of a study of cytomegalovirus exposure and HLA in healthy donors. A multiplex PCR was run with 60 Vbeta primers and 13 Jbeta primers. Profiled with immunoSEQ multiplex PCR; TCRdb holds only in-frame clones, not every one. The sample has 63,000 or so clones, more than 60% seen once. Findings and limits, study-wide: Most TCR beta V segments were productive about 87% or about 30% of the time in an earlier analysis.

Concerning this clone itself: Its antigen is not known.

Germline CDR1 and CDR2: SGHDT and YYEEEE. The CDR3 sequence is 15 residues long. Trimming took 4 bases from V and 8 from J, leaving 18 bases between them. The source is a woman aged 25 to 45 in good health and CMV-seronegative. Sample: PBMCs. The V and J genes are TRBV5-6 and TRBJ1-4; TRBD1 is a possible D gene (5 bases). This CDR3 reads CASSRIGAGLEKLFF. CDR3 sequence (DNA): TGTGCCAGCAGCCGGATCGGGGCGGGGTTAGAAAAACTGTTTTTT.